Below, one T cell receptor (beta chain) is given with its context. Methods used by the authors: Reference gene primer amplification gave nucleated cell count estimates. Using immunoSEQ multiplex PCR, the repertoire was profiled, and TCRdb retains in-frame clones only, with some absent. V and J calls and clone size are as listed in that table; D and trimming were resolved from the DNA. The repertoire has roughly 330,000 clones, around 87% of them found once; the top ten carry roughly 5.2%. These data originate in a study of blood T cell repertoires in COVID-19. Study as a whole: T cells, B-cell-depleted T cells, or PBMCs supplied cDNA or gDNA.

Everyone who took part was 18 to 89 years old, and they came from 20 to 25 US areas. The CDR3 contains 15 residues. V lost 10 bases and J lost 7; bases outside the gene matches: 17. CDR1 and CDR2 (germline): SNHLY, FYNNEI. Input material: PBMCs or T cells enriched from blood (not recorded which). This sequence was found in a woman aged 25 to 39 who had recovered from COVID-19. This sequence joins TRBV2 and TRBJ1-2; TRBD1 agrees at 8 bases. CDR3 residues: CATRGTGPAISGYTF. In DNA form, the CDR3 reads TGTGCCACCAGGGGGACAGGTCCTGCGATCTCTGGCTACACCTTC.